Sequencing of this TCR beta chain was carried out in a study of cytomegalovirus exposure and HLA in healthy donors. Study-level points and caveats: With further analysis later on, most CMV-associated TCR beta chains appeared HLA-restricted.

With 60 Vbeta and 13 Jbeta primers, the PCR was carried out. Using immunoSEQ multiplex PCR, the repertoire was profiled, and TCRdb retains in-frame clones only, with some absent. The sample has approximately 130,000 clones, around four fifths seen once. V lost 1 base and J lost 4, with 11 bases in between. There are 14 residues in the CDR3. Germline values: CDR1 SGDLS, CDR2 YYNGEE. With respect to this clone: Its antigen is not known.

Sequencing was done on a sample of PBMCs. The chain carries TRBV9 and TRBJ1-2, with D perhaps matching TRBD1 (5 bases). The sequence derives from a boy aged 2 to 10 in good health and CMV-seronegative. The CDR3 loop is CASSVQGTPYGYTF. CDR3 coding DNA: TGTGCCAGCAGCGTACAGGGTACCCCCTATGGCTACACCTTC.